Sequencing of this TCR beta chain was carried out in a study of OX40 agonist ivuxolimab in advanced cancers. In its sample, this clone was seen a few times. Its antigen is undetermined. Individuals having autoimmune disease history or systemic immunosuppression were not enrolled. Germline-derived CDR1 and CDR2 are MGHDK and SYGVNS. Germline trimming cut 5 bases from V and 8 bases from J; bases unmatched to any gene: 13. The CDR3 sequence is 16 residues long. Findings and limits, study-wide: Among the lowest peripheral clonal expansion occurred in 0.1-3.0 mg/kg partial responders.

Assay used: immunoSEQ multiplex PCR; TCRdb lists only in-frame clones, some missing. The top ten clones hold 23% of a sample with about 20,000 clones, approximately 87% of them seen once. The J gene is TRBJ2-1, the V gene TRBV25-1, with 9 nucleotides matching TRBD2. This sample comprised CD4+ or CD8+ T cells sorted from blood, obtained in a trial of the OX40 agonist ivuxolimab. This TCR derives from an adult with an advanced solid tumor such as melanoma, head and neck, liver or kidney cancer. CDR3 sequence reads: CASSSPMRGGSDEQFF. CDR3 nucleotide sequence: TGTGCCAGCAGTTCTCCGATGCGGGGGGGCTCCGATGAGCAGTTCTTC.